This is a list of T cell receptor beta chains from one sample in a study of T cell repertoires in cytomegalovirus infection. MiXCR was run by TCRdb on the reads, yielding one entry per CDR3 protein. The sample has 35,000 to 55,000 distinct CDR3 sequences, 20% to 25% seen once. No cognate antigen is known for these TCRs. The specimen was PBMCs, sequenced either directly or after in vitro stimulation (not recorded which). These receptors were collected from a human donor in good health (CMV status not recorded). Some clones in this sample may be carry-over from other donors' samples. The CDR3 runs from the conserved cysteine through the conserved F or W. The order of the fields is clone size, V gene, D gene, CDR3 length, J gene, CDR3 DNA, CDR3 protein. The D gene is left open where the match is weak. Size tells how often a clone was seen (once, few, many) or the class of an expanded clone, and some rows leave it out.

clone size: few; V gene: TRBV19; D gene: -; CDR3 length: 14; J gene: TRBJ1-6; CDR3 DNA: TGTGCCAGTAGCCCGACATTGGGAAATTCACCCCTCCACTTT; CDR3 protein: CASSPTLGNSPLHF
clone size: few; V gene: TRBV5-4; D gene: -; CDR3 length: 15; J gene: TRBJ1-2; CDR3 DNA: TGTGCCAGCCCCCCAAGGACAGAGCCTAACTATGGCTACACCTTC; CDR3 protein: CASPPRTEPNYGYTF
clone size: -; V gene: TRBV7-2; D gene: TRBD2; CDR3 length: 16; J gene: TRBJ2-5; CDR3 DNA: TGTACCAGCAGCATTAGGGGGGGACTAGCACTAGAGACCCAGTACTTC; CDR3 protein: CTSSIRGGLALETQYF
clone size: many; V gene: TRBV19; D gene: TRBD2; CDR3 length: 14; J gene: TRBJ2-1; CDR3 DNA: TGTGCCACCGAGGGAGGGGAAACCTACAATGAGCAGTTCTTC; CDR3 protein: CATEGGETYNEQFF
clone size: -; V gene: TRBV12-3/TRBV12-4; D gene: TRBD2; CDR3 length: 16; J gene: TRBJ2-7; CDR3 DNA: TGTGCCGGCAGTCCCGCCGGGACTAGCTTCACCGCCGAGCAGTACTTC; CDR3 protein: CAGSPAGTSFTAEQYF
clone size: many; V gene: TRBV7-2; D gene: -; CDR3 length: 13; J gene: TRBJ2-1; CDR3 DNA: TGTGCCAGCAGCTTAGTACATCGGGGTGAGCAGTTCTTC; CDR3 protein: CASSLVHRGEQFF
clone size: few; V gene: TRBV19; D gene: TRBD2; CDR3 length: 18; J gene: TRBJ2-1; CDR3 DNA: TGTGCCAGTAGTACCGGACTAGCGGGGGAGATCTACCTCAATGAGCAGTTCTTC; CDR3 protein: CASSTGLAGEIYLNEQFF
clone size: few; V gene: TRBV4-1; D gene: -; CDR3 length: 14; J gene: TRBJ2-7; CDR3 DNA: TGCGCCAGCAGCCAAGTGGCCCTCTCCTACGAGCAGTACTTC; CDR3 protein: CASSQVALSYEQYF
clone size: -; V gene: TRBV15; D gene: -; CDR3 length: 13; J gene: TRBJ2-2; CDR3 DNA: TGTGCCACCAGCCATAGGACAGCCGGGGAGCTGTTTTTT; CDR3 protein: CATSHRTAGELFF
clone size: many; V gene: TRBV7-2; D gene: TRBD2; CDR3 length: 15; J gene: TRBJ2-5; CDR3 DNA: TGTGCCAGCAGCGCCCTAGCGGGGGGGCTGGAGACCCAGTACTTC; CDR3 protein: CASSALAGGLETQYF
clone size: many; V gene: TRBV7-2; D gene: -; CDR3 length: 15; J gene: TRBJ2-1; CDR3 DNA: TGTGCCAGCAGCTCAGACCGGGGGTCCTACAATGAGCAGTTCTTC; CDR3 protein: CASSSDRGSYNEQFF
clone size: -; V gene: TRBV6-5; D gene: TRBD1; CDR3 length: 12; J gene: TRBJ1-1; CDR3 DNA: TGTGCCAGCAGTAGAAACAGGGGCGAAGCTTTCTTT; CDR3 protein: CASSRNRGEAFF
clone size: few; V gene: TRBV15; D gene: -; CDR3 length: 14; J gene: TRBJ2-6; CDR3 DNA: TGTGCCACCCAGAGGGGCTCTGGGGCCAACGTCCTGACTTTC; CDR3 protein: CATQRGSGANVLTF
clone size: -; V gene: TRBV20-1; D gene: -; CDR3 length: 15; J gene: TRBJ1-5; CDR3 DNA: TGCAGTGTCTCTCGACATGGGAATAGCAATCAGCCCCAGCATTTT; CDR3 protein: CSVSRHGNSNQPQHF
clone size: medium-sized; V gene: TRBV12-3/TRBV12-4; D gene: TRBD1; CDR3 length: 15; J gene: TRBJ2-1; CDR3 DNA: TGTGCCAGCAGTCAGTACCGGGACAGGGGGAATGAGCAGTTCTTC; CDR3 protein: CASSQYRDRGNEQFF
clone size: few; V gene: TRBV7-9; D gene: TRBD2; CDR3 length: 16; J gene: TRBJ2-3; CDR3 DNA: TGTGCCAGCAGCTACATACTAGCGGCTAGCACAGATACGCAGTATTTT; CDR3 protein: CASSYILAASTDTQYF
clone size: -; V gene: TRBV19; D gene: -; CDR3 length: 14; J gene: TRBJ2-1; CDR3 DNA: TGTGCCAGTAGTATAGATCGGTGGGGGAATGAGCAGTTCTTC; CDR3 protein: CASSIDRWGNEQFF
clone size: -; V gene: TRBV11-2; D gene: TRBD1; CDR3 length: 15; J gene: TRBJ2-3; CDR3 DNA: TGTGCCAGCGGGCCACAGGGGTGGGCCACAGATACGCAGTATTTT; CDR3 protein: CASGPQGWATDTQYF
clone size: few; V gene: TRBV4-2; D gene: -; CDR3 length: 17; J gene: TRBJ1-2; CDR3 DNA: TGTGCCAGCAGCCAAGATCCGAGCGGGGGGGGGTCCTATGGCTACACCTTC; CDR3 protein: CASSQDPSGGGSYGYTF
clone size: -; V gene: TRBV18; D gene: -; CDR3 length: 14; J gene: TRBJ2-7; CDR3 DNA: TGTGCCAGCTCACCATCGGACAGCTCCTACGAGCAGTACTTC; CDR3 protein: CASSPSDSSYEQYF
clone size: few; V gene: TRBV18; D gene: -; CDR3 length: 16; J gene: TRBJ2-5; CDR3 DNA: TGTGCCAGCTCACGTTACGACGGACAGCTAGCAGAGACCCAGTACTTC; CDR3 protein: CASSRYDGQLAETQYF
clone size: few; V gene: TRBV7-2; D gene: -; CDR3 length: 15; J gene: TRBJ2-1; CDR3 DNA: TGTGCCAGCAGCTGGGCCCTAGCATTTAACAATGAGCAGTTCTTC; CDR3 protein: CASSWALAFNNEQFF
clone size: many; V gene: TRBV7-2; D gene: -; CDR3 length: 17; J gene: TRBJ2-3; CDR3 DNA: TGTGCCAGCCGTCCGACGGGGAGCGGGCCCAGCACAGATACGCAGTATTTT; CDR3 protein: CASRPTGSGPSTDTQYF
clone size: -; V gene: TRBV12-3/TRBV12-4; D gene: -; CDR3 length: 14; J gene: TRBJ2-1; CDR3 DNA: TGTGCCAGCCAGGAGGGAAACTCCTACAATGAGCAGTTCTTC; CDR3 protein: CASQEGNSYNEQFF
clone size: many; V gene: TRBV2; D gene: -; CDR3 length: 13; J gene: TRBJ1-2; CDR3 DNA: TGTGCCAGCAGTGAAGAGGGCGAAAGTGGCTACACCTTC; CDR3 protein: CASSEEGESGYTF
clone size: few; V gene: TRBV24-1; D gene: TRBD2; CDR3 length: 18; J gene: TRBJ2-1; CDR3 DNA: TGTGCCACCAGTGATCCGGGACTAGCGGGGGGGTACGGCAATGAGCAGTTCTTC; CDR3 protein: CATSDPGLAGGYGNEQFF
clone size: many; V gene: TRBV7-2; D gene: -; CDR3 length: 13; J gene: TRBJ1-5; CDR3 DNA: TGTGCCAGCAGCTTAGGGGAGGGTCAGCCCCAGCATTTT; CDR3 protein: CASSLGEGQPQHF
clone size: -; V gene: TRBV12-3/TRBV12-4; D gene: -; CDR3 length: 13; J gene: TRBJ2-7; CDR3 DNA: TGTGCCAGCAGTTTGACCGTTCAGGGCGAGCAGTACTTC; CDR3 protein: CASSLTVQGEQYF
clone size: -; V gene: TRBV5-5; D gene: -; CDR3 length: 13; J gene: TRBJ2-2; CDR3 DNA: TGTGCCAGCAGCTTGGCAGGAAACGGGGAGCTGTTTTTT; CDR3 protein: CASSLAGNGELFF
clone size: many; V gene: TRBV11-2; D gene: -; CDR3 length: 16; J gene: TRBJ1-2; CDR3 DNA: TGTGCCAGCAGCTTAGATCTCCCCGTCAGTCCCAATGGCTACACCTTC; CDR3 protein: CASSLDLPVSPNGYTF
clone size: many; V gene: TRBV11-2; D gene: -; CDR3 length: 15; J gene: TRBJ2-3; CDR3 DNA: TGTGCCAGCAGCTTTAGCGAGGGGATCACAGATACGCAGTATTTT; CDR3 protein: CASSFSEGITDTQYF
clone size: many; V gene: TRBV11-2; D gene: TRBD1; CDR3 length: 17; J gene: TRBJ2-1; CDR3 DNA: TGTGCCAGCAGCTTCGAAAACTTCGCTCGACAGGGCTATGAGCAGTTCTTC; CDR3 protein: CASSFENFARQGYEQFF
clone size: many; V gene: TRBV6-1; D gene: -; CDR3 length: 14; J gene: TRBJ2-2; CDR3 DNA: TGTGCCAAATGGTCAGGGTTGGGCACCGGGGAGCTGTTTTTT; CDR3 protein: CAKWSGLGTGELFF
clone size: many; V gene: TRBV7-2; D gene: -; CDR3 length: 13; J gene: TRBJ1-1; CDR3 DNA: TGTGCCAGCAGCCTCGGGAAGTCCACTGAAGCTTTCTTT; CDR3 protein: CASSLGKSTEAFF
clone size: many; V gene: TRBV6-2/TRBV6-3; D gene: TRBD2; CDR3 length: 19; J gene: TRBJ2-2; CDR3 DNA: TGTGCCAGCAGTTACAGTCCGGCGGGAGGGCCCAGGCACACCGGGGAGCTGTTTTTT; CDR3 protein: CASSYSPAGGPRHTGELFF
clone size: once; V gene: TRBV19; D gene: TRBD1; CDR3 length: 15; J gene: TRBJ2-1; CDR3 DNA: TGTGCCAGTTGGCCCCCGGGACAGGGCGACAATGAGCAGTTCTTC; CDR3 protein: CASWPPGQGDNEQFF
clone size: few; V gene: TRBV29-1; D gene: -; CDR3 length: 14; J gene: TRBJ2-3; CDR3 DNA: TGCAGCGTTGAAAGTCGGGTTAGCACAGATACGCAGTATTTT; CDR3 protein: CSVESRVSTDTQYF
clone size: -; V gene: TRBV12-3/TRBV12-4; D gene: -; CDR3 length: 14; J gene: TRBJ2-7; CDR3 DNA: TGTGCCAGCAGTTTGCCGGCCGGGGCCCACGAGCAGTACTTC; CDR3 protein: CASSLPAGAHEQYF
clone size: many; V gene: TRBV12-3/TRBV12-4; D gene: -; CDR3 length: 13; J gene: TRBJ1-1; CDR3 DNA: TGTGCCAGCAGGCCAGGGGTGAACACTGAAGCTTTCTTT; CDR3 protein: CASRPGVNTEAFF
clone size: -; V gene: TRBV5-4; D gene: -; CDR3 length: 12; J gene: TRBJ1-2; CDR3 DNA: TGTGCCAGCAGCTTAGGTACAGGGGGCTACACCTTC; CDR3 protein: CASSLGTGGYTF
clone size: -; V gene: TRBV5-1; D gene: -; CDR3 length: 16; J gene: TRBJ1-4; CDR3 DNA: TGCGCCAGCAGCTTGGAATCGGCAGGGATTAATGAAAAACTGTTTTTT; CDR3 protein: CASSLESAGINEKLFF
clone size: -; V gene: TRBV20-1; D gene: -; CDR3 length: 12; J gene: TRBJ2-1; CDR3 DNA: TGCAGTGCTCGCTGGGGAGGTTGGGAGCAGTTCTTC; CDR3 protein: CSARWGGWEQFF
clone size: -; V gene: TRBV9; D gene: TRBD2; CDR3 length: 15; J gene: TRBJ2-1; CDR3 DNA: TGTGCCAGCAGCGTATTAGCGGGACATAGCAATGAGCAGTTCTTC; CDR3 protein: CASSVLAGHSNEQFF
clone size: -; V gene: TRBV5-1; D gene: TRBD1; CDR3 length: 16; J gene: TRBJ1-4; CDR3 DNA: TGCGCCAGCAGCTACGGAATAACAGGGGGGAATGAAAAACTGTTTTTT; CDR3 protein: CASSYGITGGNEKLFF
clone size: many; V gene: TRBV4-3; D gene: TRBD1; CDR3 length: 16; J gene: TRBJ2-7; CDR3 DNA: TGCGCCAGCAGCCCCTCCGGGACAGGGGAATCCTACGAGCAGTACTTC; CDR3 protein: CASSPSGTGESYEQYF
clone size: -; V gene: TRBV28; D gene: -; CDR3 length: 14; J gene: TRBJ2-5; CDR3 DNA: TGTGCCAGCAGCCGTACCCGAGTAGGGGAGACCCAGTACTTC; CDR3 protein: CASSRTRVGETQYF
clone size: few; V gene: TRBV29-1; D gene: TRBD1; CDR3 length: 16; J gene: TRBJ1-1; CDR3 DNA: TGCAGCGTTGAGGGGTTCGGGACAGGGTCTGGCCGTGAAGCTTTCTTT; CDR3 protein: CSVEGFGTGSGREAFF
clone size: few; V gene: TRBV12-3/TRBV12-4; D gene: -; CDR3 length: 16; J gene: TRBJ1-1; CDR3 DNA: TGTGCCAGCAAGGGCCACGGCGTCCTAATGAACACTGAAGCTTTCTTT; CDR3 protein: CASKGHGVLMNTEAFF